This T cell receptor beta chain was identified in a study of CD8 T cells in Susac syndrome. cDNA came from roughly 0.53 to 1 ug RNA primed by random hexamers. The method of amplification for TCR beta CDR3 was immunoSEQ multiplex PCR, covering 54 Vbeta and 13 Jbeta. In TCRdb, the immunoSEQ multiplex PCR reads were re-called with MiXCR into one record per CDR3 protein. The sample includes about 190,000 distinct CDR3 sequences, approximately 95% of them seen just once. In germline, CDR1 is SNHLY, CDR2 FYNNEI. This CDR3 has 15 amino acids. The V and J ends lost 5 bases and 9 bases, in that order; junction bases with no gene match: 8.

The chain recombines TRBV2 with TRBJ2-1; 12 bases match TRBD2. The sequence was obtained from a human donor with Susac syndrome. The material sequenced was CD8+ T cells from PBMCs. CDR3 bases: TGTGCCAGCAGTAGGACTAGCGGGGATAAGGGTGAGCAGTTCTTC. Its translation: CASSRTSGDKGEQFF.